This section outlines one T cell receptor (beta chain) sequence together with its context. This clonotype was detected only a few times. Its antigen target is currently unknown. No base quality information exists; no much larger clone differs at one position. The 40 or so donors, aged about 6 to 100 years, were systemically healthy Caucasian individuals from Russia. Each donor gave approximately 9.3 milliliters of peripheral blood, collected into EDTA-treated Vacutainer tubes. Ficoll-Paque density-gradient centrifugation was used to isolate PBMCs, with at least 6.5 million per sample. Trizol reagent was used to extract total RNA from PBMCs, with at least 6 micrograms per sample. For every donor, flow cytometry on a PBMC aliquot measured the percentage of naive CD45RAhigh/CD27high T cells. The method was 5' RACE. Sequencer: Illumina HiSeq 2500. A second roughly 7 to 12 cycle PCR used a sample-barcoded 5' primer and a J-beta primer mix. A template-switch 5' adaptor carrying 12 random nucleotides introduced a unique molecular identifier onto each TCR beta cDNA molecule. Each sample yielded at least 2.5 million CDR3-containing paired-end reads. All of the RNA was converted into first-strand cDNA using the Mint cDNA synthesis kit, with a TRBC-specific oligonucleotide serving as the primer. After uracil-DNA glycosylase treatment, a first 18-cycle PCR used universal primers M1SS and BC2_uni_R on all cDNA. In the source study's methods: Each sample was normalized by randomly selecting 1 million high-quality reads, each carrying a distinct molecular identifier. Instead of being binned into consensus sequences, reads with shared molecular identifiers were discarded. CDR3 identification, clonotype clustering and error correction used MiTCR with a Q25 quality threshold and the strictest error-elimination algorithm. Lower-bound total TCR beta diversity was estimated with a nonparametric unseen species model using Euler transformation. TCRdb cleaned the public reads at Q25 with fastp, built clones with MiXCR and kept in-frame beta chains. Every entry covers one CDR3 protein and lists the most common genes and DNA from its rows. None of the V and J calls come from the authors' own analysis; TCRdb made them. The sample profile shows around 990,000 distinct CDR3 sequences; about 25% of them were found once. About 0.8% of the sample rests with the top ten.

The sample originates from a study of blood T cells in healthy people across ages (dated by TCRdb to between 2014 and 2017). With regard to the full study: Template switching captured roughly one uniquely barcoded TCR beta cDNA molecule per two T cells in model experiments. The study analyzed two additional independent replicas of 1 million unique cDNA reads from the same blood draw for two donors, one aged 18 to 30 and one aged 80 or older. Age-related changes in TCR beta repertoire diversity were measured in the study by deep sequencing normalized with unique cDNA molecular identifiers. The donors were divided into four age groups: young (average about 15 years), middle-aged (around 37), aged (about 60) and long-lived (approximately 74). Results and caveats for the whole study, not just this receptor: Because profiling used bulk unsorted PBMCs, naive and antigen-experienced compartments could not be compared conclusively. Observed TCR beta diversity correlated strongly with the percentage of naive T cells measured by flow cytometry. The CMV infection status of donors was not known, potentially confounding age-related changes in expanded clonotypes. Estimates of total diversity from one million sequenced T cells were regarded as lower bounds and underestimates. Compared with the aged group, the long-lived group had more naive CD4+ T cells, fewer expanded clones and increased TCR diversity, a pattern suggesting age selection. As age increased, observed TCR beta diversity per million T cells dropped in a roughly linear way, and a significant reduction was already evident by age around 41.

The CDR3 has 13 amino acids, counting the end cysteine and phenylalanine. Solely the CDR3 DNA is kept, with 39 bases framed from the first base. The CDR1 and CDR2 encoded by the germline V gene (reference sequence) are DFQATT and SNEGSKA. Between the V and J ends, shortened by 6 bases and 4 bases respectively, the junction contains 13 bases. The same specimen was also included in a second study, on T cells of mothers and their children. The second study reports: Nine systemically healthy Caucasian individuals served as donors, namely three mothers together with their six children. cDNA synthesis consumed the entire amount of extracted RNA, loaded at around 1.5 ug RNA in each 15 ul reaction. In the second PCR, the M1S primer added sample barcodes and 2-4 random nucleotides. More than 8.5 million TCR beta CDR3 reads were obtained from each mother, and approximately 3 million reads were obtained from each child. TCR recombination output is similarly shaped by thymic selection in related and unrelated pairs, with a minor effect exerted by inherited differences. Related mother-child pairs always showed normalized repertoire overlap that was slightly higher than in unrelated mother-child pairs, though the difference was never significant. With a sensitivity of approximately 100 clones per million clonotypes, no persistent microchimeric T cell clones were detected. To look for features that set related mother-child pairs apart from unrelated individuals, the researchers ran deep NGS to compare the TCR beta repertoires of mothers and children. Mothers averaged roughly 40 +/- 4 years of age and children averaged 11 +/- 4 years. Libraries were sequenced on Illumina HiSeq 2000 with 100+100 nt paired-end reads after adapter ligation with NEBNext reagents. To avoid cross-contamination, the mother libraries and the child libraries were prepared a month apart and sequenced in separate runs. Between roughly 500,000 and 2,300,000 distinct TCR beta clonotypes were identified per donor. Naive TCR beta clonotypes were estimated from low-frequency clonotypes matched to each donor's FACS-determined naive share, without sorting.

The sequence joins TRBV20-1 to TRBJ1-3, with an unclear D gene assignment. The sequencing input was blood. The sequence was obtained from a girl aged 2 to 9 in good health. The CDR3 reads CSAIDGVGNTIYF. The nucleotide sequence is TGCAGTGCCATAGATGGAGTGGGAAACACCATATATTTT.